The 7 T cell receptor beta chains presented below share a single source sample, sequenced in a study of blood T cell repertoires in COVID-19. The protocol was immunoSEQ multiplex PCR, while the TCRdb copy is restricted to in-frame clones and leaves out a portion. Seen here are 200,000 to 300,000 clones, around 86% observed once, and the top ten hold about 1.6%. Sequenced sample: peripheral blood. The receptors come from a woman aged 40 to 49 who had recovered from COVID-19.

The genes are TRBV5-6 and TRBJ1-2; D unresolved. V lost 4 bases, J lost 0 bases, and 7 bases lay in between. This CDR3 comprises 13 residues. CDR1 SGHDT and CDR2 YYEEEE come from the germline V gene. The DNA for the CDR3 is TGTGCCAGCAGCGTGACACCTAACTATGGCTACACCTTC. It encodes CASSVTPNYGYTF.

The chain recombines TRBV9 with TRBJ1-2; perhaps TRBD1 as D (5 bases). Germline CDR1 and CDR2: SGDLS and YYNGEE. This CDR3 region has 14 residues. Deletions cut 0 bases from V and 7 bases from J, with 13 bases between. Here the CDR3 reads CASSVGGGVGGYTF. CDR3 bases: TGTGCCAGCAGCGTAGGCGGAGGGGTTGGTGGCTACACCTTC.

Only one count was recorded for this clone. The gene calls are TRBV3-1 (or the pseudogene TRBV3-2) and TRBJ2-5; 16 bases agree with TRBD2. Looked up from germline, CDR1 is LGHDT and CDR2 is YNNKEL (reference sequence). V was pared by 4 bases and J by 5 bases, with 7 bases of the junction left unmatched. The CDR3 extends over 17 amino acids. The CDR3 loop reads CASSPGTSGGARETQYF. The CDR3 bases are TGTGCCAGCAGCCCCGGGACTAGCGGGGGGGCCCGCGAGACCCAGTACTTC.

The chain couples TRBV6-6 to TRBJ1-2, with TRBD1 matching over 11 bases. The junction had 7 bases not matched to a gene; V was cut back by 7 bases and J by 6 bases. Germline values: CDR1 MNHNY, CDR2 SVGAGI (reference sequence). The CDR3 has 14 amino acids. The CDR3 DNA sequence: TGTGCCAGCACACGGCGGGACAGGGGGAATGGCTACACCTTC. Its translation: CASTRRDRGNGYTF.

This clone has a single count. The chain couples TRBV19 to TRBJ2-1; 9 bases line up with TRBD2. Germline lookup yields CDR1 LNHDA and CDR2 SQIVND (reference sequence). The CDR3 is 13 residues long. The junction had 6 bases not matched to a gene; V was cut back by 8 bases and J by 7 bases. The CDR3, as DNA: TGTGCCAGTTCCAAGCGGGGGGTAAATGAGCAGTTCTTC. Residues: CASSKRGVNEQFF.

V gene TRBV27 combines with J gene TRBJ1-2; 9 positions agree with TRBD1. Germline V gene lookup returns CDR1 MNHEY and CDR2 SMNVEV (reference sequence). The CDR3 has 14 amino acids. The J segment lost 7 bases and the V segment lost 5 bases, leaving 8 bases of the junction unmatched. This CDR3 is CASSLIQGASGYTF. Written as DNA, the CDR3 is TGTGCCAGCAGTCTAATACAGGGGGCTAGTGGCTACACCTTC.

This chain connects TRBV10-3 to TRBJ2-4; weak D call: TRBD2 (6 bases). CDR1 ENHRY and CDR2 SYGVKD come from the germline V gene. CDR3 length: 12 residues. The V end lost 9 bases, the J end lost 5 bases, and 11 bases lay between the germline ends. The DNA of the CDR3 is TGTGCCATAGGCAGGGAGGAAAACATTCAGTACTTC. This sequence encodes CAIGREENIQYF.